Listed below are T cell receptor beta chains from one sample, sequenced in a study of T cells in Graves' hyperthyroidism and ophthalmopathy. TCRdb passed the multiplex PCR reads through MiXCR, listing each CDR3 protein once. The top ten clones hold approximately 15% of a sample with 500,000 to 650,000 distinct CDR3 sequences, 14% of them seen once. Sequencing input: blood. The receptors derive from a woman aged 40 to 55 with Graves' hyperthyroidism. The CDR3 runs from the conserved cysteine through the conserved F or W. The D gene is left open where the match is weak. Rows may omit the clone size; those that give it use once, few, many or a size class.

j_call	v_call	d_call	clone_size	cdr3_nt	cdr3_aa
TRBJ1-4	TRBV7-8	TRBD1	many	TGTGCCAGCACCATCGGACAGGGGGCACCTAATGAAAAACTGTTTTTT	CASTIGQGAPNEKLFF
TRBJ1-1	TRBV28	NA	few	TGTGCCAGCAGTTTAAGGACTGTGGGAGCTTTCTTT	CASSLRTVGAFF
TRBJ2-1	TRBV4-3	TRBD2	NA	TGCGCCAGCAGCCAAGGACTAGCGGGTCGAAATGAGCAGTTCTTC	CASSQGLAGRNEQFF
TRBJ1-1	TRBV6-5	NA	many	TGTGCCAGCAGTAGTCTGCTCCAAGGGAACACTGAAGCTTTCTTT	CASSSLLQGNTEAFF
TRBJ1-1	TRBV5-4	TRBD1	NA	TGTGCCAGCAGCGCAATGACAGGGGGCAATACTGAAGCTTTCTTT	CASSAMTGGNTEAFF
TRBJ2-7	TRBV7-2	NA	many	TGTGCCAGCAGCGCCTTCAGGGGGCTTGAAGCGGGAGGAATCAACCACGAGCAGTACTTC	CASSAFRGLEAGGINHEQYF
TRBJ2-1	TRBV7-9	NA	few	TGTGCCAGCAGATGGTCTAGTTTATCGGGCCAGCAGTTCTTC	CASRWSSLSGQQFF
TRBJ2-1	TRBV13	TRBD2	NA	TGTGCCAGCAGCCCCGGGACTAGCGGGTATGAGCAGTTCTTC	CASSPGTSGYEQFF
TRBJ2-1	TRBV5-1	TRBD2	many	TGCGCCAGCGGTCCCGGACTAGCGGGAGCAAAGAATGAGCAGTTCTTC	CASGPGLAGAKNEQFF
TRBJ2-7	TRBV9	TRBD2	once	TGTGCCAGCAGCACACCGCTAGCGGGGGGCTCCTACGAGCAGTACTTC	CASSTPLAGGSYEQYF
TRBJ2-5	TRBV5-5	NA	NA	TGTGCCAGCAGCTGGGCGGGGATTTTAGAGACCCAGTACTTC	CASSWAGILETQYF
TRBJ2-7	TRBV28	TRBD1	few	TGTGCCAGCAGTTTACCGGGACAGGCAATCGGCGAGCAGTACTTC	CASSLPGQAIGEQYF
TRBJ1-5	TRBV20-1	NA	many	TGCAGTGCTTCCGACGGGGGCAATCAGCCCCAGCATTTT	CSASDGGNQPQHF
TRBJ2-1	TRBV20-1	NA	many	TGCAGTCTAGTCCCCCTGAGCGGGTCCTACAATGAGCAGTTCTTC	CSLVPLSGSYNEQFF
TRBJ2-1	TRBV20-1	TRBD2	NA	TGCAGTGCTAGGGTTAGCGGGACTAATGAGCAGTTCTTC	CSARVSGTNEQFF
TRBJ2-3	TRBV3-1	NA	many	TGTGCCAGCAGCCAAGAAAGTATACTAGCAAACACGCAGTATTTT	CASSQESILANTQYF
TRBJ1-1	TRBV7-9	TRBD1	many	TGTGCCAGCAGGCCCTCTACAGGGGGCGAAGGAACTGAAGCTTTCTTT	CASRPSTGGEGTEAFF
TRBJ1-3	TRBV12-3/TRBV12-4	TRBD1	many	TGTGCCAGCGGATCCCAGGGGGCCGCCCCGGGTGGCTCTGGAAACACCATATATTTT	CASGSQGAAPGGSGNTIYF
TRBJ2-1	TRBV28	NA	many	TGTGCCAGCAGTTTATTACCGGGAGCCTCCTACAATGAGCAGTTCTTC	CASSLLPGASYNEQFF
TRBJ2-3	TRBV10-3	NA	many	TGTGCCATCAGTGAGTCGGTCACCACAGATACGCAGTATTTT	CAISESVTTDTQYF
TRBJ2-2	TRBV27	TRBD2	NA	TGTGCCAGCAGTTTAGCGGGAGGGATCACCGGGGAGCTGTTTTTT	CASSLAGGITGELFF
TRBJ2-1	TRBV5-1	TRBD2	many	TGCGCCAGCAACGAACCGGGACTAGCAGATTACAATGAGCAGTTCTTC	CASNEPGLADYNEQFF
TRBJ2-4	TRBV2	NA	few	TGTGCCAGCAGTGTACCAGGGGTAGCCAAAAACATTCAGTACTTC	CASSVPGVAKNIQYF
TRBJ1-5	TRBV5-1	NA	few	TGCGCCAGCAGCTTGGGGCTAGACAATCAGCCCCAGCATTTT	CASSLGLDNQPQHF
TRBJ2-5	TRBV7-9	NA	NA	TGTGCCAGCAGCTTCTCCGCAGAGACCCAGTACTTC	CASSFSAETQYF
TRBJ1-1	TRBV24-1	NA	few	TGTGCCACCAGTGAGCGCAGGGACACTGAAGCTTTCTTT	CATSERRDTEAFF
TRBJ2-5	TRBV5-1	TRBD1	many	TGCGCCAGCAGCTTTACAGGGGGCGCGGGGGAGACCCAGTACTTC	CASSFTGGAGETQYF